Below, 28 T cell receptor beta chains from the same sample are listed, as sequenced in a study of blood T cell repertoires in COVID-19. Sequenced by immunoSEQ multiplex PCR; TCRdb stores in-frame clones only, minus some. Of about 170,000 clones in the sample, roughly 93% were seen once. The sample comprised peripheral blood. The origin of the receptors is a young man with COVID-19, enrolled during active disease.

The chain links TRBV4-3 to TRBJ2-7; the D gene is possibly TRBD1 (5 bases). V shed 1 base and J shed 0 bases, with 10 bases lying between them. CDR3 length: 15 residues. Germline CDR1 reads LGHNA; CDR2 reads YSLEER. CDR3: CASSQGSQGSYEQYF. The CDR3 DNA sequence: TGCGCCAGCAGCCAAGGTAGCCAGGGCTCCTACGAGCAGTACTTC.

The chain carries TRBV15 and TRBJ2-1, with TRBD2 matching over 12 bases. This CDR3 region has 21 residues. With V trimmed by 1 base and J by 6 bases, 19 bases remained unmatched. CDR1 and CDR2 from the germline V gene are LNHNV and YYDKDF (reference sequence). The CDR3 here is CATSRALSVRLAGVNGNEQFF. The CDR3 region has the DNA TGTGCCACCAGCAGAGCTCTTAGTGTGCGACTAGCGGGAGTCAACGGCAATGAGCAGTTCTTC.

The chain combines TRBV6-2 or TRBV6-3 with TRBJ1-2, with 9 positions matching TRBD1. CDR3 length equals 17 residues. V dropped 6 bases and J dropped 3; count of bases not matched to a gene: 14. Germline loops: CDR1 MNHEY, CDR2 SVGEGT. The CDR3 bases are TGTGCCAGCAGCTCCTGGCCGACAGGGGGAAGAGACTATGGCTACACCTTC. Translating gives CASSSWPTGGRDYGYTF.

The chain employs TRBV9 and TRBJ2-7, with 7 bases matching TRBD2. The ends lost 0 bases at V and 4 bases at J; junction bases unmatched: 7. CDR3 length: 15 residues. The germline V gene encodes CDR1 SGDLS and CDR2 YYNGEE. The CDR3 DNA reads TGTGCCAGCAGCGTAGATGGTAGCGGGCTGTACGAGCAGTACTTC. It encodes CASSVDGSGLYEQYF.

This rearrangement joins TRBV28 to TRBJ2-7; 9 bases match TRBD1. The germline CDR1 and CDR2 sequences are MDHEN and SYDVKM. The CDR3 is 16 residues long. Trimming took 5 bases from V and 2 from J; bases not matched to a gene: 10. CDR3 amino acids: CASSPPPGQGTYEQYF. DNA of the CDR3: TGTGCCAGCAGTCCTCCCCCGGGACAGGGTACCTACGAGCAGTACTTC.

V and J are TRBV3-1 (or the pseudogene TRBV3-2) and TRBJ2-3; 10 positions match TRBD2. The CDR3 sequence is 15 residues long. J lost 6 bases, V lost 3 bases, and 6 bases had no gene match. The V gene's germline CDR1 is LGHDT and CDR2 YNNKEL (reference sequence). CDR3 loop: CASSHQREGFDTQYF. The DNA for the CDR3 is TGTGCCAGCAGCCACCAGCGGGAGGGTTTCGATACGCAGTATTTT.

This chain joins TRBV10-3 and TRBJ2-1; a possible D gene is TRBD2 (5 bases). From germline, CDR1 is ENHRY and CDR2 SYGVKD. The V end was cut by 0 bases, the J end by 4 bases, with 10 bases between. CDR3 size: 15 residues. CDR3 sequence: CAISESRESYNEQFF. CDR3 DNA: TGTGCCATCAGTGAGTCGAGGGAGAGTTACAATGAGCAGTTCTTC.

The rearrangement links TRBV27 to TRBJ2-7, with D unclear. The germline V and J ends were trimmed by 0 bases and 3 bases, with 6 bases remaining between them. The CDR3 has 13 residues. Germline V gives CDR1 MNHEY, CDR2 SMNVEV (reference sequence). CDR3 sequence (DNA): TGTGCCAGCAGTTTATCGGCAGACTACGAGCAGTACTTC. Translating it yields CASSLSADYEQYF.

The chain carries TRBV3-1 (or the pseudogene TRBV3-2) and TRBJ1-6, with 7 bases matching TRBD1. Germline V gene lookup returns CDR1 LGHDT and CDR2 YNNKEL (reference sequence). Trimming at V came to 1 base and at J to 0 bases, leaving 3 bases not matched to a gene. The CDR3 length is 17 residues. The CDR3 spells CASSQVNRGSYNSPLHF. CDR3 nucleotide sequence: TGTGCCAGCAGCCAAGTGAACAGGGGCTCCTATAATTCACCCCTCCACTTT.

This clone has more than one count but fewer than ten. The J gene is TRBJ1-2, the V gene TRBV28, with 11 bases fitting TRBD1. V was clipped by 11 bases and J by 5 bases; unmatched bases: 7. This CDR3 has 13 amino acids. CDR1 MDHEN and CDR2 SYDVKM come from the germline V gene. CDR3: CAGSDRGLYGYTF. As DNA, the CDR3 is TGTGCCGGCTCGGACAGGGGGCTATATGGCTACACCTTC.

This clone came up a few times. The V call is TRBV7-2, the J call TRBJ1-2; D unresolved. The CDR3 covers 13 residues. The V and J ends lost 3 bases and 8 bases respectively, with 13 bases between them. Germline V gives CDR1 SGHTA, CDR2 FQGNSA. The DNA for the CDR3 is TGTGCCAGCAGCTTGCCTGAGTCTCTGGGCTACACCTTC. This translates into CASSLPESLGYTF.

The V call is TRBV2, the J call TRBJ1-5; TRBD1 matches at 7 bases. In germline, CDR1 is SNHLY, CDR2 FYNNEI. The V segment lost 6 bases and the J segment 7 bases; nucleotides outside the gene matches: 6. The CDR3 length is 13 residues. In DNA form, the CDR3 reads TGTGCCAGCAGCCAGGGGGAACGCCAGCCCCAGCATTTT. Amino acids: CASSQGERQPQHF.

V is TRBV7-9 and J is TRBJ1-6, with D possibly TRBD1 on 5 matching bases. The CDR3 has 15 residues. Germline CDR1 and CDR2: SEHNR and FQNEAQ (reference sequence). Deletions cut 1 base from V and 5 bases from J, with 9 bases between. CDR3 bases: TGTGCCAGCAGCTTAGAAGGAGGGGATAATTCACCCCTCCACTTT. It is translated as CASSLEGGDNSPLHF.

This clone was recorded once. The V call is TRBV19, the J call TRBJ2-3; D may be TRBD1 (6 bases). V lost 6 bases, J lost 4 bases, and 14 bases lay in between. The germline CDR1 and CDR2 sequences are LNHDA and SQIVND (reference sequence). The CDR3 length is 14 residues. The CDR3 loop is CASSRQGKADTQYF. The CDR3 region has the DNA TGTGCCAGTAGCAGGCAGGGGAAGGCAGATACGCAGTATTTT.

Only one count was recorded for this clone. V gene TRBV11-2 combines with J gene TRBJ2-4; 9 bases line up with TRBD1. Germline V gene sequence: CDR1 SGHAT, CDR2 FQNNGV. After removal of 5 bases from V and 9 bases from J, the junction contained 11 bases not matched to a gene. This CDR3 has 15 amino acids. The CDR3 region is CASSPDRGTRGIQYF. CDR3 in DNA: TGTGCCAGCAGCCCGGACAGGGGCACCCGGGGCATTCAGTACTTC.

The J gene is TRBJ2-2, the V gene TRBV19; TRBD1 matches 9 bases. Trimming removed 3 bases from V and 4 bases from J; junction bases left unmatched: 12. The CDR3 covers 18 residues. Germline V lookup: CDR1 LNHDA, CDR2 SQIVND (reference sequence). Written as DNA, the CDR3 is TGTGCCAGTAGTATTGAGGCCACAGGGGGCTTGAGCACCGGGGAGCTGTTTTTT. It translates to CASSIEATGGLSTGELFF.

As concerns this clone: Its ends do not fully match the called genes, so a read error is possible. V is TRBV28 and J is TRBJ1-4, with D tentatively TRBD1 (6 bases). The CDR3 runs 14 residues. Germline CDR1 MDHEN, CDR2 SYDVKM. CDR3 sequence reads: CASSTGLYNEKLLF. The CDR3 DNA is TGTGCCAGCAGCACAGGGTTATACAATGAAAAACTGCTTTTT.

CDR3: CASSPVTGGYTEAFF. CDR3 in DNA: TGTGCCAGCAGTCCCGTGACAGGGGGGTATACTGAAGCTTTCTTT. The chain links TRBV27 to TRBJ1-1, with 9 bases that match TRBD1. Germline-derived CDR1 and CDR2 are MNHEY and SMNVEV (reference sequence). This CDR3 contains 15 residues. J gave up 5 bases and V 5 bases, and 9 bases lay outside the gene matches.

V usage is TRBV28 and J usage is TRBJ2-7; maybe TRBD1 (5 bases). Germline V gene data show CDR1 as MDHEN and CDR2 as SYDVKM. The CDR3 loop spans 13 amino acids. V dropped 3 bases and J dropped 3 bases, with 9 bases sitting between them. The CDR3 here is CASSFTGGYEQYF. CDR3 DNA sequence: TGTGCCAGCAGTTTCACAGGTGGCTACGAGCAGTACTTC.

V usage is TRBV7-6 and J usage is TRBJ2-7, with TRBD2 matching 16 bases. Germline trimming cut 5 bases from V and 0 bases from J; bases unmatched to any gene: 13. Germline V lookup: CDR1 SGHVS, CDR2 FNYEAQ. The CDR3 runs to 20 residues. The CDR3 loop reads CASSPSVGLAGGRFSYEQYF. The DNA of the CDR3 is TGTGCCAGCAGCCCCTCGGTGGGACTAGCGGGAGGGAGATTCTCCTACGAGCAGTACTTC.

To note about this clone: Germline and junction disagree at one end, which may indicate a read error. The chain is built from TRBV28 and TRBJ1-4, with D tentatively TRBD1 (5 bases). Germline loops: CDR1 MDHEN, CDR2 SYDVKM. The CDR3 sequence is 13 residues long. The CDR3 spells CASILRGGEKLFF. Written as DNA, the CDR3 is TGTGCCAGCATTTTAAGGGGTGGTGAAAAACTGTTTTTT.

The rearrangement links TRBV28 to TRBJ1-2; 8 bases fit TRBD1. The CDR3 length is 13 residues. CDR1 is MDHEN and CDR2 is SYDVKM in the germline V gene. Germline trimming cut 6 bases from V and 7 bases from J; bases unmatched to any gene: 7. The chain's CDR3 is CASRGGQAPGYTF. DNA of the CDR3: TGTGCCAGCAGGGGGGGACAGGCCCCTGGCTACACCTTC.

This rearrangement joins TRBV27 to TRBJ2-2; possible D gene TRBD2, 6 bases. Germline loops: CDR1 MNHEY, CDR2 SMNVEV (reference sequence). Trimming left V 5 bases short and J 1 base short, with 14 bases between. The CDR3 has 16 amino acids. The CDR3 sequence is CASSPIAVGNTGELFF. The DNA of the CDR3 is TGTGCCAGCAGTCCTATAGCGGTGGGGAACACCGGGGAGCTGTTTTTT.

The CDR3 DNA sequence: TGTGCCAGCAGCGTAGACCAGAATTACTACGAGCAGTACTTC. It codes for CASSVDQNYYEQYF. The genes are TRBV9 and TRBJ2-7; no definite D call. The CDR3 consists of 14 residues. Trimming removed 0 bases at V and 3 bases at J, with 10 bases between. Per the germline V gene, CDR1 is SGDLS and CDR2 is YYNGEE. The full variable domain, rest sourced from reference TRBV9 and TRBJ2-7, is DSGVTQTPKHLITATGQRVTLRCSPRSGDLSVYWYQQSLDQGLQFLIQYYNGEERAKGNILERFSAQQFPDLHSELNLSSLELGDSALYFCASSVDQNYYEQYFGPGTRLTVT.

This sequence joins TRBV11-2 and TRBJ1-1; TRBD1 matches at 10 bases. CDR3 length: 18 amino acids. The germline gives CDR1 SGHAT, CDR2 FQNNGV. V dropped 7 bases and J dropped 5; count of bases not matched to a gene: 19. As DNA, the CDR3 is TGTGCCAGCACCCTCGGGAGTGGGACAGGGGTTTGGGGAACTGAAGCTTTCTTT. Amino acids: CASTLGSGTGVWGTEAFF. Variable domain in full (rest from reference TRBV11-2 and TRBJ1-1): EAGVAQSPRYKIIEKRQSVAFWCNPISGHATLYWYQQILGQGPKLLIQFQNNGVVDDSQLPKDRFSAERLKGVDSTLKIQPAKLEDSAVYLCASTLGSGTGVWGTEAFFGQGTRLTVV.

The chain is built from TRBV6-5 and TRBJ2-1; 9 bases agree with TRBD1. The V gene's germline CDR1 is MNHEY and CDR2 SVGAGI. The CDR3 totals 11 residues. V lost 6 bases to trimming and J lost 11 bases; unmatched junction nucleotides: 2. CDR3 DNA sequence: TGTGCCAGCAGCAACAGGGGGCAGCAGTTCTTC. Amino acid sequence: CASSNRGQQFF.

This clone was detected once. This chain links TRBV10-3 with TRBJ2-3; 9 nucleotides line up with TRBD1. V gave up 2 bases and J gave up 6 bases; unmatched junction bases: 9. The germline gives CDR1 ENHRY, CDR2 SYGVKD. The CDR3 covers 16 residues. The CDR3 coding sequence is TGTGCCATCAGTGAGCCGGGACAGGGCGCTTCGGATACGCAGTATTTT. Translating it yields CAISEPGQGASDTQYF.

V usage is TRBV5-6 and J usage is TRBJ1-5, with D unclear. V was pared by 3 bases and J by 0 bases, with 16 bases between. Germline loops: CDR1 SGHDT, CDR2 YYEEEE. The CDR3 contains 17 residues. The CDR3 DNA is TGTGCCAGCAGCTCGCACCTCCGGAGGTATAGCAATCAGCCCCAGCATTTT. This gives the protein CASSSHLRRYSNQPQHF.